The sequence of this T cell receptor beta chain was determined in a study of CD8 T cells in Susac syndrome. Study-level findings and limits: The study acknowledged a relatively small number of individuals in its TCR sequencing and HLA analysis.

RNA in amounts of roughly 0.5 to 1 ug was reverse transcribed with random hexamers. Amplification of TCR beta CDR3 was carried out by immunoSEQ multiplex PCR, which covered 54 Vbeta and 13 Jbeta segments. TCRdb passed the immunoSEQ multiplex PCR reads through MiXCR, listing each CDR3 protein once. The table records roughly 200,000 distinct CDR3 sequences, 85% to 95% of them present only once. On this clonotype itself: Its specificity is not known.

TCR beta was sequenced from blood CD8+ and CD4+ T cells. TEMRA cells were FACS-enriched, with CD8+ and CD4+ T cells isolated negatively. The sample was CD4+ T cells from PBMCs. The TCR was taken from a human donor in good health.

In DNA, the CDR3 is TGTGCCAGCAGCTACAAACAGGGCACCTATAATTCACCCCTCCACTTT. Its translation is CASSYKQGTYNSPLHF. The chain has TRBV7-6 and TRBJ1-6; maybe TRBD1 (6 bases). V dropped 4 bases and J dropped 2 bases, with 12 bases sitting between them. The CDR3 sequence is 16 residues long. Germline values: CDR1 SGHVS, CDR2 FNYEAQ.